This T cell receptor beta chain was obtained from a study of blood T cell repertoires in COVID-19. Background on the study: COVID-19 samples, acute and convalescent, were from the United States, Italy and Spain. T cells, B-cell-depleted T cells, or PBMCs provided the cDNA or gDNA that served as material.

The CDR3 has 13 amino acids. The V gene's germline CDR1 is SGHAT and CDR2 FQNNGV. Trimming shortened V by 3 bases and J by 9 bases, and 12 bases separated the two germline ends. This clone was seen a handful of times. Sequencing was performed with immunoSEQ multiplex PCR; in TCRdb, only in-frame clones are kept and a portion is missing. Here the sample spans 250,000 to 300,000 clones, roughly 87% being singletons. V is TRBV11-2 and J is TRBJ1-3; the D gene is possibly TRBD1 (5 bases). This TCR derives from a woman aged 50 to 60 who had recovered from COVID-19. The sample taken for sequencing was peripheral blood. The CDR3 DNA reads as TGTGCCAGCAGCTTCTTGACAGCGAGCACCATATATTTT. Amino acid sequence: CASSFLTASTIYF.